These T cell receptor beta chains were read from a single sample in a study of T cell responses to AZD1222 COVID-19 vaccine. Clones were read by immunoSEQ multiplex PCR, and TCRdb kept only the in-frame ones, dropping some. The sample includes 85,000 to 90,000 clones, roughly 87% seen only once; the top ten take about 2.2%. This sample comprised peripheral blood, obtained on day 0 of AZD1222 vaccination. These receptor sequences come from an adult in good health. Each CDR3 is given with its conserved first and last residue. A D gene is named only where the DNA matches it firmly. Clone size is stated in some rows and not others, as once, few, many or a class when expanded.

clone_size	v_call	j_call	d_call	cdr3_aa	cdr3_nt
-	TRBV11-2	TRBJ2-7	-	CASSYRTQSTYEQYF	TGTGCCAGCAGCTACCGAACACAGAGCACCTACGAGCAGTACTTC
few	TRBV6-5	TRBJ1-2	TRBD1	CASSYDRGYYGYTF	TGTGCCAGCAGTTACGACAGGGGCTACTATGGCTACACCTTC
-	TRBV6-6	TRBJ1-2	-	CASSYPSGGYTF	TGTGCCAGCAGTTACCCGTCGGGTGGCTACACCTTC
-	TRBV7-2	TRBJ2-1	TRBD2	CASSPLAGGWNEQFF	TGTGCCAGCAGCCCTCTAGCGGGAGGGTGGAATGAGCAGTTCTTC
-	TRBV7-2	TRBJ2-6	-	CASSVSPGQPGANVLTF	TGTGCCAGCAGCGTTTCCCCAGGTCAGCCTGGGGCCAACGTCCTGACTTTC
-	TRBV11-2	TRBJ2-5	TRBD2	CASSLVRGGGRGETQYF	TGTGCCAGCAGCTTAGTTCGAGGTGGCGGGAGGGGAGAGACCCAGTACTTC
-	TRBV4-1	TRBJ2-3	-	CASSQEAKGQTDTQYF	TGCGCCAGCAGCCAAGAGGCAAAAGGACAGACAGATACGCAGTATTTT
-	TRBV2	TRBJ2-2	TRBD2	CASSASLAGSGELFF	TGTGCCAGCAGTGCGTCGCTAGCGGGGAGCGGGGAGCTGTTTTTT
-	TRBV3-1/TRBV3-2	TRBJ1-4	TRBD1	CASSPGQIFNEKLFF	TGTGCCAGCAGCCCGGGACAGATATTTAATGAAAAACTGTTTTTT
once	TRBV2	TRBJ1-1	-	CASSLQGVPNTEAFF	TGTGCCAGCAGTTTACAGGGCGTCCCCAACACTGAAGCTTTCTTT
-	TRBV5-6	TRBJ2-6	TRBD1	CASSLLTGGAGANVLTF	TGTGCCAGCAGCTTGCTGACAGGGGGCGCTGGGGCCAACGTCCTGACTTTC
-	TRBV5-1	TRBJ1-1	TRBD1	CASSSRTGMGTEAFF	TGCGCCAGCAGCTCAAGGACAGGGATGGGCACTGAAGCTTTCTTT
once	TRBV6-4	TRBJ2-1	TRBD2	CASSDVGSGRVNEQFF	TGTGCCAGCAGTGACGTGGGTAGCGGGAGGGTGAATGAGCAGTTCTTC
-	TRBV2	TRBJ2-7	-	CASSVGSDRGYEQYF	TGTGCCAGCAGTGTAGGGAGCGACAGAGGCTACGAGCAGTACTTC
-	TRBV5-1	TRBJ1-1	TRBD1	CASSSRQGSGTEAFF	TGCGCCAGCAGCTCCCGACAGGGGTCGGGCACTGAAGCTTTCTTT
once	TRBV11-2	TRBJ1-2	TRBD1	CASSPRRGQSIGSLVYTF	TGTGCCAGCAGCCCCCGACGGGGACAGAGTATTGGCAGTTTGGTCTACACCTTC
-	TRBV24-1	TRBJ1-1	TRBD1	CATSDLHRGACTEAFF	TGTGCCACCAGTGATTTGCACAGGGGAGCCTGCACTGAAGCTTTCTTT
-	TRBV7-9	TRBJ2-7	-	CASSLVYEQYF	TGTGCCAGCAGCTTAGTCTACGAGCAGTACTTC
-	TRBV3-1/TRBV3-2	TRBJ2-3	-	CASSFSGSTDTQYF	TGTGCCAGCAGCTTTTCGGGGAGCACAGATACGCAGTATTTT
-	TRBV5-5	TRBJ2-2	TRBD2	CASSLAGGPGTGELFF	TGTGCCAGCAGCTTGGCGGGAGGCCCGGGCACCGGGGAGCTGTTTTTT
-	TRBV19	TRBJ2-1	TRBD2	CASVRTSGSSAYNEQFF	TGTGCCAGTGTTCGGACTAGCGGGAGTTCGGCCTACAATGAGCAGTTCTTC
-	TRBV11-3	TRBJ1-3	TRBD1	CASSFGTDSGNTIYF	TGTGCCAGCAGCTTCGGGACAGACTCTGGAAACACCATATATTTT
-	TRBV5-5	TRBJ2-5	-	CASRPDFPGETQYF	TGTGCCAGCAGACCCGACTTTCCTGGGGAGACCCAGTACTTC
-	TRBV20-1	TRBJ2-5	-	CSAQDVKTQYF	TGCAGTGCTCAGGACGTAAAGACCCAGTACTTC
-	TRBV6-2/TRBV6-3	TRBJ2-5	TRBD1	CASSALGTGKETQYF	TGTGCCAGCAGTGCCCTCGGGACAGGGAAAGAGACCCAGTACTTC
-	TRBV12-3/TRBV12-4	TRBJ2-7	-	CASSLGPGEQYF	TGTGCCAGCAGTTTAGGCCCGGGGGAGCAGTACTTC
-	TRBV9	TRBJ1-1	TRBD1	CASSGRGIMNTEAFF	TGTGCCAGCAGCGGCAGGGGGATTATGAACACTGAAGCTTTCTTT
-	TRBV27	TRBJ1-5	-	CASTPTGGGVNQPQHF	TGTGCCAGCACTCCTACAGGTGGAGGAGTCAATCAGCCCCAGCATTTT